This T cell receptor (beta chain) was recorded in a study of T cells in tumors after PD-1 blockade. Overall study: Patients had no prior checkpoint blockade, systemic immunosuppressants, or anti-cancer therapy within 4 weeks. Either cemiplimab 350 mg every 2 weeks or pembrolizumab 200 mg every 3 weeks was given.

Genomic DNA template from tumor biopsies or peripheral blood, about 600 ng to 6,004 ng input. The protocol was immunoSEQ multiplex PCR, while the TCRdb copy is restricted to in-frame clones and leaves out a portion. The data show over 60,000 clones, around 74% seen once. The V gene's germline CDR1 is SGHTA and CDR2 FQGNSA. The length of the CDR3 is 16 residues. V was pared by 1 base and J by 0 bases, with 12 bases between. The specimen comprised PBMCs, sampled after anti-PD-1 treatment. This rearrangement joins TRBV7-2 to TRBJ1-1, with D unresolved. This receptor was obtained from a human donor with basal cell carcinoma. CDR3 in DNA: TGTGCCAGCAGCTTAGGGGTCGCAGCCTTGAACACTGAAGCTTTCTTT. This codes for CASSLGVAALNTEAFF. Looking up the rest from reference TRBV7-2 and TRBJ1-1 gives the full variable domain: GAGVSQSPSNKVTEKGKDVELRCDPISGHTALYWYRQSLGQGLEFLIYFQGNSAPDKSGLPSDRFSAERTGGSVSTLTIQRTQQEDSAVYLCASSLGVAALNTEAFFGQGTRLTVV.